The 21 T cell receptor beta chains in this list originate from one sample, sequenced in a study of regulatory T cells in long-lasting Graves disease. Building of the TCR beta libraries involved iRepertoire HTBI primers and Arm-PCR of CDR3 regions. MiXCR was run by TCRdb on the multiplex PCR reads, yielding one entry per CDR3 protein. The sample has 450,000 to 600,000 distinct CDR3 sequences, roughly 13% seen once. Indicated time point: newly diagnosed GD, antithyroid drugs for less than 3 months. Researchers made the TCR library from RNA that was extracted from PBMCs. Another study also made use of these data, one on T cells in Graves' hyperthyroidism and ophthalmopathy.

The material was peripheral blood mononuclear cells (PBMCs), obtained at new diagnosis, from a patient treated with antithyroid drugs. The receptor set was obtained from a man aged 25 to 40 with Graves disease.

This clonotype came up many times. This sequence joins TRBV2 and TRBJ2-3, with TRBD2 identical over 7 bases. This CDR3 has 14 amino acids. The germline V gene has CDR1 SNHLY and CDR2 FYNNEI. The J segment lost 2 bases and the V segment lost 8 bases, leaving 7 bases of the junction unmatched. CDR3 in amino acids: CASPTSANTDTQYF. DNA of the CDR3: TGTGCCAGCCCTACTAGCGCAAACACAGATACGCAGTATTTT.

This clonotype has at least ten counts. The chain carries TRBV12-3 or TRBV12-4 and TRBJ1-2, with TRBD1 as a possible D gene (6 bases). Trimming took 5 bases from V and 4 from J, leaving 11 bases between them. The CDR3 is 13 residues long. The CDR3 coding sequence is TGTGCCAGCAGTCCCCGGGACACCTATGGCTACACCTTC. It codes for CASSPRDTYGYTF.

The chain links TRBV30 to TRBJ2-2; 7 nucleotides match TRBD2. This CDR3 spans 14 amino acids. Germline loops: CDR1 GTSNPN, CDR2 SVGIG (reference sequence). The J segment lost 7 bases and the V segment lost 4 bases, leaving 9 bases of the junction unmatched. CDR3 coding DNA: TGTGCCTGGACTGGGGGGGGTACCGGCGGGGAGCTGTTTTTT. The encoded protein is CAWTGGGTGGELFF.

This clonotype was recorded at least ten times. This chain uses TRBV20-1 with TRBJ2-5; 7 bases map to TRBD2. Germline V gives CDR1 DFQATT, CDR2 SNEGSKA (reference sequence). The CDR3 spans 14 residues. The V segment lost 6 bases and the J segment 2 bases; nucleotides outside the gene matches: 9. The CDR3: CSAPDLAVQETQYF. In nucleotides, the CDR3 is TGCAGTGCCCCCGATCTAGCGGTACAAGAGACCCAGTACTTC.

The rearrangement links TRBV18 to TRBJ1-5, with TRBD1 identical over 11 bases. Germline values: CDR1 KGHSH, CDR2 LQKENI. The CDR3 is 16 residues long. V shed 8 bases and J 1 base; nucleotides not matched to a gene: 7. The CDR3 region is CASERTGGASNQPQHF. CDR3 DNA: TGTGCCAGCGAAAGGACAGGGGGCGCAAGCAATCAGCCCCAGCATTTT.

This clonotype was detected a few times. A much larger clone lies a single base off, so this may be a read error. J is TRBJ1-2 and V is TRBV5-1, with a weak D call TRBD1 (6 bases). The germline gives CDR1 SGHRS, CDR2 YFSETQ. There are 12 residues in the CDR3. The CDR3 here is CAGSVDSYGYTF. The CDR3 nucleotides read TGCGCCGGCAGCGTGGACAGCTATGGCTACACCTTC.

This clonotype appeared many times. The rearrangement links TRBV24-1 to TRBJ2-5, with unresolved D. Trimming took off 1 base at V and 3 bases at J, with 14 bases between the two ends. The CDR3 is made up of 16 amino acids. Looked up from germline, CDR1 is KGHDR and CDR2 is SFDVKD. The DNA of the CDR3 is TGTGCCACCAGTGATTTCCCCAGGTTGGGCAAAGAGACCCAGTACTTC. This codes for CATSDFPRLGKETQYF.

This clonotype was picked up many times. This chain links TRBV27 with TRBJ2-1, with 12 bases identical to TRBD2. This CDR3 has 20 residues. V lost 2 bases, J lost 9 bases, and 20 bases stayed unmatched. The germline CDR1 and CDR2 sequences are MNHEY and SMNVEV (reference sequence). The CDR3 bases are TGTGCCAGCAGTTTACCCTCGGTCCTGCTAGCGGGAGGGCGTAGCAGTGAGCAGTTCTTC. Its translation is CASSLPSVLLAGGRSSEQFF.

This clonotype was seen repeatedly, ten times or more. A read error is likely here: a far larger clone is one base away. The chain links TRBV27 to TRBJ1-5, with 8 nucleotides matching TRBD1. V lost 7 bases, J lost 2 bases, and 1 base stayed unmatched. CDR3 size: 13 residues. The germline V gene has CDR1 MNHEY and CDR2 SMNVEV (reference sequence). CDR3 sequence: CASKGQGNQPQHF. The DNA of the CDR3 is TGTGCCAGCAAGGGACAGGGCAATCAGCCCCAGCATTTT.

This clonotype was observed a few times. The rearrangement links TRBV3-1 to TRBJ2-7; D unresolved. The CDR3 is 12 amino acids. With 4 bases removed from V and 7 bases from J, the gap between germline ends came to 11 bases. The germline V gene encodes CDR1 LGHDT and CDR2 YNNKEL (reference sequence). This CDR3 is CASSPGPEEQYF. The CDR3 DNA is TGTGCCAGCAGCCCGGGCCCAGAGGAGCAGTACTTC.

A word on this clonotype: A read error is likely here: a far larger clone is one base away. The J gene is TRBJ1-2, the V gene TRBV14, with D uncertain. Germline CDR1 is SGHDN and CDR2 is FVKESK. V was cut by 4 bases and J by 8 bases, with 20 bases left in between. The CDR3 is made up of 15 amino acids. The CDR3 DNA reads as TGTGCCAGCAGCCCCGGGCGACGTAGCCTCCTCGGCTACACCTTC. This encodes CASSPGRRSLLGYTF.

The rearrangement links TRBV5-4 to TRBJ2-5; a weak D match, TRBD2 (6 bases). The CDR3 runs 15 residues. Looked up from germline, CDR1 is SGHNT and CDR2 is YYREEE (reference sequence). Trimming cost V 4 bases and J 2 bases, with 15 bases left between them. The CDR3 loop is CASSPGLGGQETQYF. Written as DNA, the CDR3 is TGTGCCAGCAGCCCTGGTCTGGGAGGACAAGAGACCCAGTACTTC.

The sample holds many counts of this clonotype. DNA for the CDR3: TGTGCCAGCAGTCTGGGACTAGGATTCTACGAGCAGTACTTC. As protein: CASSLGLGFYEQYF. V usage is TRBV27 and J usage is TRBJ2-7; TRBD2 matches at 8 bases. The CDR3 is 14 amino acids. Germline V gene lookup returns CDR1 MNHEY and CDR2 SMNVEV (reference sequence). V lost 5 bases to trimming and J lost 3 bases; unmatched junction nucleotides: 6.

This clonotype was recorded many times. J is TRBJ1-2 and V is TRBV7-9, with TRBD1 identical over 7 bases. With V trimmed by 7 bases and J by 2 bases, 13 bases remained unmatched. The V gene's germline CDR1 is SEHNR and CDR2 FQNEAQ (reference sequence). The CDR3 runs 16 residues. The CDR3 spells CASTSFAGTENYGYTF. The CDR3 DNA is TGTGCCAGCACCTCGTTCGCCGGGACAGAAAACTATGGCTACACCTTC.

The chain is built from TRBV20-1 and TRBJ1-4, with a tentative D call TRBD1 (5 bases). CDR3 size: 13 residues. Germline loops: CDR1 DFQATT, CDR2 SNEGSKA (reference sequence). V was trimmed by 6 bases and J by 6 bases, leaving 14 bases between them. The CDR3 protein is CSAPRGGDEKLFF. As DNA, the CDR3 is TGCAGTGCACCGCGTGGGGGTGATGAAAAACTGTTTTTT.

This clonotype showed up just a few times. The chain joins TRBV30 to TRBJ1-5; no clear D. V lost 2 bases and J 4 bases, leaving 9 bases between the germline ends. The CDR3 sequence is 13 residues long. The V gene's germline CDR1 is GTSNPN and CDR2 SVGIG (reference sequence). CDR3 in amino acids: CAWSKGGNQPQHF. The CDR3 coding sequence is TGTGCCTGGAGTAAAGGAGGGAATCAGCCCCAGCATTTT.

The chain couples TRBV29-1 to TRBJ2-5; D not certain. Deletions cut 3 bases from V and 7 bases from J, with 9 bases between. From germline, CDR1 is SQVTM and CDR2 ANQGSEA. The CDR3 totals 11 residues. CDR3 bases: TGCAGCGTTGATGTCGGCCGGACCCAGTACTTC. Translation gives CSVDVGRTQYF.

V is TRBV29-1 and J is TRBJ1-2; the D gene is possibly TRBD1 (6 bases). CDR3 size: 13 residues. Germline V CDR1 and CDR2: SQVTM, ANQGSEA. V lost 2 bases to trimming and J lost 6 bases, with 13 bases between them. The DNA of the CDR3 is TGCAGCGTTGAAACCGGGACAATCAATGGCTACACCTTC. This translates into CSVETGTINGYTF.

The table lists this clonotype with many counts. The chain links TRBV9 to TRBJ2-1; 12 positions agree with TRBD2. Germline CDR1 and CDR2: SGDLS and YYNGEE. Germline trimming cut 5 bases from V and 6 bases from J; bases unmatched to any gene: 6. The CDR3 runs 15 residues. CDR3 coding DNA: TGTGCCAGCAGGCGAGCTAGCGGGAGGGGCAATGAGCAGTTCTTC. Residues: CASRRASGRGNEQFF.

This clonotype showed up many times. The rearrangement joins TRBV29-1 to TRBJ1-1; a possible D gene is TRBD1 (5 bases). Trimming cost V 4 bases and J 7 bases, with 13 bases left between them. From germline, CDR1 is SQVTM and CDR2 ANQGSEA. The length of the CDR3 is 12 residues. The CDR3 DNA follows: TGCAGCGTTGGCGAAACGACAGTTGAAGCTTTCTTT. Encoded protein: CSVGETTVEAFF.

This clonotype was counted at least ten times. This chain uses TRBV6-2 or TRBV6-3 with TRBJ2-7, with TRBD1 identical over 9 bases. Germline values: CDR1 MNHEY, CDR2 SVGEGT. Trimming took 6 bases from V and 4 from J; bases not matched to a gene: 10. There are 15 residues in the CDR3. The CDR3 sequence: CASSPLGQGWYEQYF. The CDR3 nucleotides are TGTGCCAGCAGCCCTCTTGGACAGGGGTGGTACGAGCAGTACTTC.